This entry describes one T cell receptor beta chain. In its sample, this clonotype was seen many times. Its cognate antigen has yet to be identified. Per-base quality was not reported, and no clone a single base away is much larger than it. The entry originates in a study of early T cells in non-severe SARS-CoV-2 infection (dated by TCRdb to 2020 to 2023). General notes on the study: Because TCR sequencing relied on bulk RNA taken from unsorted whole blood, pairing of alpha and beta chains was not possible. General conclusions and limits of the study: VDJdb matching was skewed toward anti-spike CD8 responses and likely underestimated virus-specific expansions by missing private and CD4 specificities.

V and J are truncated by 5 bases and 0 bases respectively, leaving an intervening sequence of 17 bases. The CDR3 holds 18 amino acids from the cysteine to the phenylalanine. The retained sequence is limited to the CDR3, 54 bases, with the frame set at the first base. The germline V gene supplies CDR1 MNHEY and CDR2 SVGAGI. The study was a case-control design nested within a healthcare worker cohort in London, UK, with weekly nasopharyngeal swab PCR tests and blood sampling. Healthcare workers were recruited during the week of the UK lockdown, between 23 and 31 March 2020, and followed weekly for up to 16 weeks. Library preparation employed 5' RACE. Sequencer: NextSeq 500. Unique molecular identifiers were attached to individual cDNA molecules in the TCR library protocol so that sequencing error and PCR bias could be corrected. Both TCR alpha and beta chains were sequenced, and tight co-correlation was observed between alpha and beta sequence abundances in each sample. The original pipeline was this. V gene, J gene and CDR3 annotation of TCR sequences was performed with Decombinator V4. TCRs were defined as expanded if a significant change between any two time points was detected under a Poisson model with p below 0.0001. Abundances of TCRs were expressed as counts per million after normalisation to the total number of TCRs sequenced in each sample. MAIT TCRs were defined by TRAV1-2 paired with TRAJ12, TRAJ20 or TRAJ33, and iNKT TCRs by TRAV10 paired with TRAJ18. VDJdb, accessed 1 November 2021, was searched for CMV, EBV and SARS-CoV-2 annotated TCRs, with TCRs annotated for multiple antigens excluded. The raw public reads went through TCRdb reprocessing: fastp at Q25, MiXCR clone calling, in-frame beta chains kept. Every CDR3 protein is listed once, alongside the most common genes and DNA of its rows. TCRdb's processing, not the authors' own work, is the source of the V and J calls. The sample includes 20,000 to 25,000 distinct CDR3 sequences, with around 5.4% observed a single time. The top ten clonotypes cover 2% to 3% of the sample.

Recombination connected TRBV6-5 to TRBJ2-6, with a tentative D gene TRBD1 over 6 matching bases. Sequencing was carried out using whole blood. The clonotype comes from an adult who was a healthcare worker with PCR-confirmed SARS-CoV-2 infection or an uninfected control (not recorded which). Here is the DNA: TGTGCCAGCAGTGTAAGACAGGAAGGGCTCTCTGGGGCCAACGTCCTGACTTTC. Translated, this gives CASSVRQEGLSGANVLTF.